What follows are 28 T cell receptor beta chains derived from one specimen sequenced in a study of CD8+CD57+ T cells in acquired aplastic anemia. Genomic DNA served as template for TCR beta VDJ and CDR3 profiling. From the reads, TCRdb called clonotypes with MiXCR, one entry per CDR3 protein. Of around 130,000 distinct CDR3 sequences in the sample, approximately 50% were seen once. Before being chosen for sequencing, patients had shown CD8+CD57+ cell expansion by flow cytometry. Input material: sorted CD4+, CD8+, or CD8+CD57+ T cells (not recorded which) from PBMCs. The receptors were gathered from a human donor with aplastic anemia.

In regard to this clonotype: This clone may be a read error of a much larger clone one base away. V gene TRBV19 combines with J gene TRBJ2-1, with 7 bases aligning to TRBD2. Germline V lookup: CDR1 LNHDA, CDR2 SQIVND (reference sequence). The CDR3 covers 14 residues. The trim removed 7 bases at V and 3 bases at J, leaving 6 bases unmatched. The CDR3: CASTETSRYNEQFF. DNA for the CDR3: TGTGCCAGTACCGAGACTAGCCGCTACAATGAGCAGTTCTTC.

Of note for this clonotype: Relative to the germline gene, one junction end is altered; a read error may explain this. This rearrangement joins TRBV10-2 to TRBJ2-7; possibly TRBD2 for D (5 bases). The germline V gene has CDR1 WSHSY and CDR2 SAAADI. The CDR3 loop spans 11 amino acids. For the CDR3, the DNA is TGTGCCAGCAGGACTTCGGGGGAGCAGTACTTC. This sequence encodes CASRTSGEQYF.

The chain joins TRBV9 to TRBJ2-7; 9 bases are shared with TRBD1. Trimming took 3 bases from V and 3 from J; bases not matched to a gene: 7. This CDR3 contains 15 residues. The germline V gene has CDR1 SGDLS and CDR2 YYNGEE. In nucleotides, the CDR3 is TGTGCCAGCAGCGCGGGGGACAGGGTCTACTACGAGCAGTACTTC. Amino acids: CASSAGDRVYYEQYF.

The gene calls are TRBV20-1 and TRBJ2-1; 9 bases map to TRBD2. Germline V gene data show CDR1 as DFQATT and CDR2 as SNEGSKA (reference sequence). The length of the CDR3 is 14 residues. V shed 6 bases, J shed 6 bases, and the junction held 9 bases outside the gene matches. The CDR3, as DNA: TGCAGTGCGGATAGCGGGAGAGGCGCCAATGAGCAGTTCTTC. This gives the protein CSADSGRGANEQFF.

Only a few counts were recorded for this clonotype. This may arise from a read error, as a much more abundant clone is one base away. The CDR3 does not end in the conserved phenylalanine or tryptophan, so this is likely a read error. This rearrangement joins TRBV5-6 to TRBJ2-7, with 8 positions matching TRBD1. CDR3 length equals 13 residues. V lost 3 bases and J lost 7; bases outside the gene matches: 6. Germline CDR1 reads SGHDT; CDR2 reads YYEEEE. CDR3 DNA sequence: TGTGCCAGCAGCTACCGGACAGGGAATGAGCAGTACCTC. This sequence encodes CASSYRTGNEQYL.

The rearrangement links TRBV19 to TRBJ2-1, with 8 bases that match TRBD2. V lost 5 bases and J lost 2; bases outside the gene matches: 8. This CDR3 contains 16 residues. Germline CDR1 and CDR2: LNHDA and SQIVND (reference sequence). The CDR3 loop is CASSLRRGVPYNEQFF. Written as DNA, the CDR3 is TGTGCCAGTAGTCTCAGGCGGGGGGTTCCCTACAATGAGCAGTTCTTC.

The chain couples TRBV7-2 to TRBJ1-1, with TRBD1 matching over 8 bases. Trimming at V came to 5 bases and at J to 0 bases, leaving 11 bases not matched to a gene. The CDR3 is 17 residues long. In germline, CDR1 is SGHTA, CDR2 FQGNSA. For the CDR3, the DNA is TGTGCCAGCAGCCCGGTCAGGGGGCTCAATATGAACACTGAAGCTTTCTTT. Its protein product is CASSPVRGLNMNTEAFF.

This clonotype was seen only a few times. The rearrangement uses TRBV11-1 and TRBJ2-2; the match to TRBD2 covers 8 bases. V shed 7 bases, J shed 5 bases, and the junction held 12 bases outside the gene matches. Germline CDR1 is SGHAT and CDR2 is FQDESV (reference sequence). The CDR3 runs 16 residues. The CDR3 reads CASTPSSSGGTGELFF. The CDR3 DNA sequence: TGTGCCAGCACCCCCTCGTCCTCGGGGGGGACCGGGGAGCTGTTTTTT.

The V gene is TRBV15, the J gene TRBJ2-3, with D maybe TRBD2 (5 bases). The germline gives CDR1 LNHNV, CDR2 YYDKDF (reference sequence). The CDR3 consists of 13 residues. V lost 2 bases and J 5 bases, leaving 8 bases between the germline ends. As DNA, the CDR3 is TGTGCCACCAGCAGACTAGCTGGAGATACGCAGTATTTT. Translation gives CATSRLAGDTQYF.

This clonotype was observed at least ten times. The rearrangement uses TRBV6-2 or TRBV6-3 and TRBJ1-5; D uncertain. Trimming removed 7 bases at V and 7 bases at J, with 14 bases between. CDR1 and CDR2 (germline): MNHEY, SVGEGT. This CDR3 has 13 amino acids. The CDR3 sequence: CASTNGGIQPQHF. CDR3 sequence (DNA): TGTGCCAGCACCAACGGAGGGATCCAGCCCCAGCATTTT.

The chain combines TRBV24-1 with TRBJ1-1; D remains unclear. This CDR3 has 15 residues. Germline V gene sequence: CDR1 KGHDR, CDR2 SFDVKD. V lost 3 bases, J lost 3 bases, and 13 bases lay in between. In nucleotides, the CDR3 is TGTGCCACCAGTGATCCAAGGTTGGAAGACACTGAAGCTTTCTTT. It yields the protein CATSDPRLEDTEAFF.

This clonotype was seen a single time. V usage is TRBV10-3 and J usage is TRBJ1-6; TRBD1 aligns across 11 bases. CDR1 and CDR2 (germline): ENHRY, SYGVKD. The CDR3 is made up of 15 amino acids. J was trimmed by 10 bases and V by 7 bases; bases with no gene match: 9. CDR3 sequence: CAINRDRGINSPLHF. In DNA form, the CDR3 reads TGTGCCATCAATAGGGACAGGGGGATTAACTCACCCCTCCACTTT.

This chain links TRBV12-3 or TRBV12-4 with TRBJ2-7; 8 bases match TRBD2. The V and J ends lost 6 bases and 7 bases, in that order; junction bases with no gene match: 11. This CDR3 spans 14 amino acids. CDR3 bases: TGTGCCAGCAGGCTCGCGGGAGGTAATGGGGAGCAGTACTTC. It encodes CASRLAGGNGEQYF.

The chain is built from TRBV7-3 and TRBJ2-2; D is undetermined. Germline CDR1 reads SGHTA; CDR2 reads FQGTGA. The CDR3 has 11 residues. The V and J ends lost 5 bases and 7 bases respectively, with 5 bases between them. CDR3 nucleotides: TGTGCCAGCAGCCCATTCGGGGAGCTGTTTTTT. Protein: CASSPFGELFF.

The gene calls are TRBV2 and TRBJ2-6, with 13 bases aligning to TRBD2. V dropped 4 bases and J dropped 2; count of bases not matched to a gene: 2. The CDR3 totals 17 residues. CDR1 SNHLY and CDR2 FYNNEI come from the germline V gene. The CDR3 protein is CASSAGLAGAGANVLTF. The CDR3 coding sequence is TGTGCCAGCAGTGCTGGACTAGCGGGAGCTGGGGCCAACGTCCTGACTTTC.

The chain is built from TRBV24-1 and TRBJ1-4; D unclear. V was clipped by 9 bases and J by 3 bases, with 4 bases between them. This CDR3 contains 11 residues. Germline V gives CDR1 KGHDR, CDR2 SFDVKD. CDR3 DNA sequence: TGTGCCACCCAAGCTAATGAAAAACTGTTTTTT. Its protein product is CATQANEKLFF.

Notes on this clonotype: The germline gene is not matched at one end of the junction; a read error may be the cause. The rearrangement links TRBV2 to TRBJ2-2, with TRBD2 as a possible D gene (6 bases). The length of the CDR3 is 14 residues. Germline CDR1 reads SNHLY; CDR2 reads FYNNEI. The chain's CDR3 is CASSEGLSTGGLFF. CDR3 coding DNA: TGTGCCAGCAGTGAAGGTCTTAGTACCGGGGGGCTGTTTTTT.

The genes are TRBV15 and TRBJ2-7; D is perhaps TRBD2 (6 bases). Trimming cost V 9 bases and J 3 bases, with 18 bases left between them. Germline CDR1 and CDR2: LNHNV and YYDKDF (reference sequence). The CDR3 spans 14 residues. CDR3 region: CATTRDRGNYEQYF. Here the CDR3 DNA reads TGTGCCACGACGCGGGATAGGGGAAACTACGAGCAGTACTTC.

There are many counts of this clonotype. The V call is TRBV4-2, the J call TRBJ2-7; 11 nucleotides agree with TRBD2. The length of the CDR3 is 16 residues. Trimming cost V 4 bases and J 2 bases; bases outside gene matches: 7. Germline values: CDR1 LGHNA, CDR2 YNFKEQ. For the CDR3, the DNA is TGTGCCAGCAGCCCCTCCGGGACTAGCGGAACCTACGAGCAGTACTTC. It yields the protein CASSPSGTSGTYEQYF.

This clonotype was picked up a small number of times. The chain is built from TRBV25-1 and TRBJ2-5; D is perhaps TRBD2 (6 bases). There are 15 residues in the CDR3. V was trimmed by 2 bases and J by 3 bases, leaving 13 bases between them. Germline CDR1 MGHDK, CDR2 SYGVNS. The CDR3 DNA follows: TGTGCCAGCAGTGAAATTCGGGGACTTGAAGAGACCCAGTACTTC. This sequence encodes CASSEIRGLEETQYF.

In its sample, this clonotype was seen a few times. The gene calls are TRBV4-2 and TRBJ2-5; D remains ambiguous. Germline V gives CDR1 LGHNA, CDR2 YNFKEQ. This CDR3 contains 11 residues. With 1 base removed from V and 5 bases from J, the gap between germline ends came to 2 bases. This CDR3 reads CASSQAETQYF. CDR3 DNA: TGTGCCAGCAGCCAAGCGGAGACCCAGTACTTC.

This clonotype has a handful of counts. V gene TRBV20-1 combines with J gene TRBJ2-7, with D perhaps given as TRBD1 or TRBD2 (7 bases each). V was pared by 5 bases and J by 7 bases, with 21 bases between. This CDR3 is built from 14 residues. Germline V lookup: CDR1 DFQATT, CDR2 SNEGSKA (reference sequence). The CDR3 region has the DNA TGCAGTGCTCACAGGGGACTATTAGCGAGGGAGCAGTACTTC. It codes for CSAHRGLLAREQYF.

The CDR3 coding sequence is TGTGCCAGCAGCGTAGATGAGATTCAGCAAGCTTTCTTT. Translated: CASSVDEIQQAFF. The V and J genes are TRBV9 and TRBJ1-1; no clear D gene. The V gene's germline CDR1 is SGDLS and CDR2 YYNGEE. V gave up 0 bases and J gave up 9 bases, with 12 bases separating them. The CDR3 consists of 13 residues. Supplemented by reference TRBV9 and TRBJ1-1, the full variable domain reads DSGVTQTPKHLITATGQRVTLRCSPRSGDLSVYWYQQSLDQGLQFLIQYYNGEERAKGNILERFSAQQFPDLHSELNLSSLELGDSALYFCASSVDEIQQAFFGQGTRLTVV.

The chain joins TRBV20-1 to TRBJ2-1; D is possibly TRBD1 or TRBD2 (5 bases each). V lost 3 bases and J lost 8, with 17 bases in between. CDR1 is DFQATT and CDR2 is SNEGSKA in the germline V gene (reference sequence). This CDR3 spans 14 amino acids. CDR3 coding DNA: TGCAGTGCTAGTCCCCCTCACATGGGGGATGAGCAGTTCTTC. Translation gives CSASPPHMGDEQFF.

This clonotype was recorded at least ten times. The chain is built from TRBV7-9 and TRBJ2-1, with D unresolved. CDR3 length: 15 amino acids. V lost 5 bases and J lost 4, with 15 bases in between. Germline V gene data show CDR1 as SEHNR and CDR2 as FQNEAQ (reference sequence). The CDR3 bases are TGTGCCAGCAGCCCCGTATCGGGCAGTTACAATGAGCAGTTCTTC. Protein sequence: CASSPVSGSYNEQFF.

At least ten counts were recorded for this clonotype. The chain joins TRBV15 to TRBJ2-1; weak D call: TRBD2 (5 bases). Germline values: CDR1 LNHNV, CDR2 YYDKDF (reference sequence). With 5 bases removed from V and 1 base from J, the gap between germline ends came to 15 bases. The CDR3 consists of 16 residues. The CDR3 bases are TGTGCCACCAGCGCAGAAAGAGGACTTTCCTACAATGAGCAGTTCTTC. Translating it yields CATSAERGLSYNEQFF. The full variable domain, completed using reference TRBV15 and TRBJ2-1, is DAMVIQNPRYQVTQFGKPVTLSCSQTLNHNVMYWYQQKSSQAPKLLFHYYDKDFNNEADTPDNFQSRRPNTSFCFLDIRSPGLGDTAMYLCATSAERGLSYNEQFFGPGTRLTVL.

The rearrangement uses TRBV6-5 and TRBJ2-6; a weak D match, TRBD1 (6 bases). CDR3 size: 17 residues. Germline CDR1 reads MNHEY; CDR2 reads SVGAGI. V was shortened by 2 bases and J by 2 bases, with 13 bases between the two germline ends. CDR3 DNA: TGTGCCAGCAGTTACGAGACAGGCGTCACTGGGGCCAACGTCCTGACTTTC. Protein product: CASSYETGVTGANVLTF.

The rearrangement links TRBV15 to TRBJ1-1; D might be TRBD1 (5 bases). V was pared by 1 base and J by 1 base, with 13 bases between. Per germline, CDR1 LNHNV and CDR2 YYDKDF (reference sequence). The CDR3 is 16 residues long. In nucleotides, the CDR3 is TGTGCCACCAGCAGAGGGATCGGGGGGGAGAACACTGAAGCTTTCTTT. Its protein is CATSRGIGGENTEAFF.